This T cell receptor beta chain comes out of a study of blood T cell repertoires in COVID-19. In the original processing: Researchers report that nucleated cell counts were estimated from reference gene primer amplification. Using immunoSEQ multiplex PCR, the repertoire was profiled, and TCRdb retains in-frame clones only, with some absent. V and J calls and clone size are as listed in that table; D and trimming were resolved from the DNA. The sample lists 270,000 or so clones; approximately 81% were seen once. CDR1 and CDR2 (germline): SGHAT, FQNNGV. Trimming cost V 2 bases and J 6 bases; bases outside gene matches: 3. This CDR3 has 15 amino acids.

V is TRBV11-2 and J is TRBJ1-6, with 8 bases matching TRBD1. The sample consisted of peripheral blood. The sequence came from a woman in her fifties or sixties with active or convalescent COVID-19. In nucleotides, the CDR3 is TGTGCCAGCAGCTTACTAGACAGGGGTAATTCACCCCTCCACTTT. It is translated as CASSLLDRGNSPLHF.